The entry below gives a single T cell receptor beta chain sequence along with its context. The sample comes from a study of follicular helper T cells after annual influenza vaccination. Time point indicated: 2015-2016 season, 7 days after influenza vaccination. From germline, CDR1 is SGHAT and CDR2 FQNNGV. This CDR3 comprises 14 residues. V was shortened by 1 base and J by 1 base, with 7 bases between the two germline ends. Produced via immunoSEQ multiplex PCR; TCRdb's table is partial and in-frame only. The sample has 8,500 to 11,000 clones; 75% to 90% are singletons. The chain uses TRBV11-2 and TRBJ1-1; D is undetermined. The receptor was isolated from an adult who received the influenza vaccine. The sequencing here drew on CXCR5- memory CD4+ T cells sorted from blood, taken 7 days after influenza vaccination. The CDR3 is CASSLVAGNTEAFF. The CDR3 DNA sequence: TGTGCCAGCAGCTTAGTTGCAGGGAACACTGAAGCTTTCTTT.